The 2 T cell receptor beta chains listed next were all sequenced from one sample in a study of blood T cell repertoires in COVID-19. Some clones are missing from TCRdb's copy, which holds only in-frame ones; the method was immunoSEQ multiplex PCR. There are roughly 100,000 clones in the sample; roughly 79% occur only once, and over 35% lies in the top ten. The sequenced material came from peripheral blood. The source is a man older than 75 with acute or convalescent COVID-19.

The chain combines TRBV5-6 with TRBJ1-1; 10 positions match TRBD1. Trimming took 4 bases from V and 8 from J; bases not matched to a gene: 2. Germline V lookup: CDR1 SGHDT, CDR2 YYEEEE. CDR3 length: 12 residues. The CDR3 region is CASSLTGGEAFF. CDR3 nucleotides: TGTGCCAGCAGCCTGACAGGGGGCGAAGCTTTCTTT.

V and J are TRBV5-5 and TRBJ1-1, with unresolved D. V lost 5 bases to trimming and J lost 1 base, with 9 bases between them. This CDR3 has 13 amino acids. Germline CDR1 SGHKS, CDR2 YYEKEE (reference sequence). Here the CDR3 DNA reads TGTGCCAGCAGTCGACGACAGAACACTGAAGCTTTCTTT. It codes for CASSRRQNTEAFF.